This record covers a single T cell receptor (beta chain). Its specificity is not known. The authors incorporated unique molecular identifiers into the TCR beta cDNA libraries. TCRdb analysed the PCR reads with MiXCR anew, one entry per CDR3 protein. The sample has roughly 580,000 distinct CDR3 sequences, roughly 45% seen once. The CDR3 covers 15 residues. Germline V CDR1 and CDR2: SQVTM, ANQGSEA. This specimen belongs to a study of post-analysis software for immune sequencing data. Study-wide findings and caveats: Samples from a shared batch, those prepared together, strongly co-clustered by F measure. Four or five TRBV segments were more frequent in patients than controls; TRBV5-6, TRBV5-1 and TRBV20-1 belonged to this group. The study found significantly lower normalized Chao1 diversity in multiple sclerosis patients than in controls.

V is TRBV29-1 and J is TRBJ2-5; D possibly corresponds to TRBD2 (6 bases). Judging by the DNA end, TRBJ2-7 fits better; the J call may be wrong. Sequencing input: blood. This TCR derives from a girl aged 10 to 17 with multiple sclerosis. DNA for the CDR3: TGCAGCGTTGAAGAGGTGACTAGAAGTCAGTACGAGCAGTACTTC. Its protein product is CSVEEVTRSQYEQYF.